Below are 8 T cell receptor beta chains sequenced from a single sample in a study of T cells after yellow fever vaccination. From the 5' RACE reads, TCRdb called clonotypes with MiXCR, one entry per CDR3 protein. Of some 54,000 distinct CDR3 sequences in the sample, 5% to 8.5% were seen once. The source material was CD8+ T cells not binding an NS4B(214-222) dextramer, sorted from PBMCs, sampled around 45 days after the first yellow fever vaccination. All receptors come from a man aged 18 to 29 who received the YFV17D yellow fever vaccine.

This clonotype was counted ten times or more. This chain uses TRBV10-3 with TRBJ1-1, with unresolved D. Trimming pared 0 bases from V and 6 bases from J, leaving 8 bases between. The CDR3 loop spans 13 amino acids. CDR1 is ENHRY, CDR2 SYGVKD, per germline. CDR3 DNA: TGTGCCATCAGTGAGTCAGGGCGGCCTGAAGCTTTCTTT. Its translation: CAISESGRPEAFF.

This clonotype was detected a few times. The V call is TRBV10-3, the J call TRBJ2-5; TRBD1 might be the D (6 bases). This CDR3 is 15 amino acids long. Germline V gene lookup returns CDR1 ENHRY and CDR2 SYGVKD. Between the trimmed V and J ends, which lost 1 base and 1 base, there was a span of 10 bases. CDR3 bases: TGTGCCATCAGTGAGTTTGAACAGGGCCAAGAGACCCAGTACTTC. Its translation: CAISEFEQGQETQYF.

V usage is TRBV7-2 and J usage is TRBJ2-5; D remains ambiguous. Trimming shortened V by 5 bases and J by 5 bases, and 21 bases separated the two germline ends. Per germline, CDR1 SGHTA and CDR2 FQGNSA. This CDR3 has 16 residues. This CDR3 reads CASSRPVAVTEETQYF. The CDR3 nucleotides read TGTGCCAGCAGCCGCCCGGTGGCGGTTACCGAGGAGACCCAGTACTTC.

At least ten counts were recorded for this clonotype. This chain uses TRBV5-1 with TRBJ1-1; 11 bases map to TRBD1. V lost 1 base, J lost 7 bases, and 3 bases stayed unmatched. Germline CDR1 and CDR2: SGHRS and YFSETQ. The CDR3 is 14 amino acids. The CDR3 DNA follows: TGCGCCAGCAGCTTGCGGACAGGGGGCTTTGAAGCTTTCTTT. This gives the protein CASSLRTGGFEAFF.

The chain recombines TRBV12-3 or TRBV12-4 with TRBJ2-7; 7 bases map to TRBD1. The J segment lost 3 bases and the V segment lost 6 bases, leaving 11 bases of the junction unmatched. The CDR3 is 15 amino acids. The CDR3: CASSSPRDSIYEQYF. Written as DNA, the CDR3 is TGTGCCAGCAGCTCCCCCCGGGACAGCATCTACGAGCAGTACTTC.

The chain recombines TRBV7-6 with TRBJ2-7, with 9 nucleotides matching TRBD1. The CDR3 runs to 14 residues. The germline gives CDR1 SGHVS, CDR2 FNYEAQ. V was clipped by 5 bases and J by 1 base; unmatched bases: 3. The CDR3 sequence is CASSRGTGSYEQYF. As DNA, the CDR3 is TGTGCCAGCAGCAGAGGGACAGGGTCCTACGAGCAGTACTTC.

This sequence joins TRBV5-4 and TRBJ1-6, with D possibly matching TRBD1 (5 bases). V lost 5 bases to trimming and J lost 8 bases, with 14 bases between them. The CDR3 totals 14 residues. Per germline, CDR1 SGHNT and CDR2 YYREEE (reference sequence). The chain's CDR3 is CASRAGPGDSPLHF. The CDR3 nucleotides are TGTGCCAGCAGAGCGGGGCCCGGGGATTCACCCCTCCACTTT.

The genes are TRBV4-3 and TRBJ2-1; perhaps TRBD1 as D (5 bases). Trimming took off 1 base at V and 3 bases at J, with 16 bases between the two ends. This CDR3 has 17 amino acids. CDR1 and CDR2 from the germline V gene are LGHNA and YSLEER. CDR3 coding DNA: TGCGCCAGCAGCCAAGCCGGGTCAGGGTATGACTACAATGAGCAGTTCTTC. Translation: CASSQAGSGYDYNEQFF.